This T cell receptor beta chain emerged from a study of cytomegalovirus exposure and HLA in healthy donors. Germline trimming cut 4 bases from V and 7 bases from J; bases unmatched to any gene: 9. The CDR3 consists of 15 residues. CDR1 and CDR2 from the germline V gene are SEHNR and FQNEAQ (reference sequence). Primers for the PCR totalled 60 Vbeta and 13 Jbeta. Here immunoSEQ multiplex PCR was the method, and the copy in TCRdb shows in-frame clones only, minus some. The data contain fewer than 200,000 clones, more than 80% of them singletons. The clonotype comes from a woman aged 18-29 years in good health and CMV-seronegative. The chain joins TRBV7-9 to TRBJ2-5; TRBD2 agrees at 10 bases. The sample was PBMCs. The CDR3 DNA is TGTGCCAGCAGCTCTAGCGGGAGCACAATCAGGACCCAGTACTTC. Translated: CASSSSGSTIRTQYF.